This TCR beta chain comes out of a study of blood T cell repertoires in COVID-19. The CDR3 sequence is 14 residues long. CDR1 SGHTA and CDR2 FQGNSA come from the germline V gene. Germline trimming cut 5 bases from V and 7 bases from J; bases unmatched to any gene: 10. The data were produced by immunoSEQ multiplex PCR, yet TCRdb's version contains in-frame clones alone and is incomplete. Found here are around 250,000 clones, approximately 89% of them singletons; the top ten hold roughly 3%. Sequencing was done on a sample of PBMCs or T cells enriched from blood (not recorded which). The sequence came from a woman aged 35 to 49 who had been exposed to COVID-19. The J gene is TRBJ1-1, the V gene TRBV7-2, with TRBD1 matching 7 bases. The CDR3 bases are TGTGCCAGCAGCCCACGACAGGGAACGGGTGAAGCTTTCTTT. Amino acid sequence: CASSPRQGTGEAFF. The full variable domain, its missing parts supplied by reference TRBV7-2 and TRBJ1-1, is GAGVSQSPSNKVTEKGKDVELRCDPISGHTALYWYRQSLGQGLEFLIYFQGNSAPDKSGLPSDRFSAERTGGSVSTLTIQRTQQEDSAVYLCASSPRQGTGEAFFGQGTRLTVV.